This T cell receptor (beta chain) was sequenced for a study of monozygotic twins with inflammatory bowel disease. The CDR3 sequence is 16 residues long. Germline loops: CDR1 SGHTA, CDR2 FQGNSA. Study-level results: Individual T cell subtypes were not distinguishable. Between concordant and discordant twins, repertoire similarity failed to differ, a result that limited power may explain.

Notes on this clonotype: What it binds is unknown.

Template switching added UMIs carrying a 6-nucleotide sample barcode. TCRdb reprocessed the 5' RACE reads and keeps a single row for each CDR3 protein, giving no DNA. The clone table shows 120,000 to 150,000 distinct CDR3 sequences, with the ten largest holding less than 3%. This clonotype originated in a human donor with ulcerative colitis or Crohn's disease, or a healthy co-twin of an affected twin (not recorded which). The chain has TRBV7-2 and TRBJ2-1; TCRdb designates TRBD2, a call that cannot be tested without DNA. The sample comprised blood. CDR3 loop: CASSLAPSGAYNEQFF.